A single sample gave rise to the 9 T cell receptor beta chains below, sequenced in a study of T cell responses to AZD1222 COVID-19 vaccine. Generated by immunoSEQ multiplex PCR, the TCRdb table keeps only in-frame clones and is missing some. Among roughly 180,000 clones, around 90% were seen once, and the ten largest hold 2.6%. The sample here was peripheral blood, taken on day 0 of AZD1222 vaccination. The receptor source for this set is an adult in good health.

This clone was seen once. The CDR3, as DNA: TGTGCCAGCAGTGAAGGACAGCACACAGATACGCAGTATTTT. This sequence encodes CASSEGQHTDTQYF. J is TRBJ2-3 and V is TRBV6-1; D perhaps matches TRBD1 (5 bases). The germline CDR1 and CDR2 sequences are MNHNS and SASEGT. V lost 1 base, J lost 2 bases, and 7 bases lay in between. This CDR3 spans 14 amino acids.

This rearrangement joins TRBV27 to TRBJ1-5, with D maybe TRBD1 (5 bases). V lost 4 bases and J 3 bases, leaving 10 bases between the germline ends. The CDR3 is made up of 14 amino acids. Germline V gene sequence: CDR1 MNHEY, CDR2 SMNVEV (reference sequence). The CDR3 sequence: CASSSQGTNQPQHF. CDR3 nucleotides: TGTGCCAGCAGTTCTCAGGGAACCAATCAGCCCCAGCATTTT.

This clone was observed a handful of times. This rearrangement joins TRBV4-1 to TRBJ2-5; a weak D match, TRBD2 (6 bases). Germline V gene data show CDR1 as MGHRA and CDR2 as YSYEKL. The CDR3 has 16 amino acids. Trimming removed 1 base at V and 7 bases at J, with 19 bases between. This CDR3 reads CASSQAPAGFQMTQYF. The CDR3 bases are TGCGCCAGCAGCCAAGCCCCAGCGGGTTTCCAAATGACCCAGTACTTC.

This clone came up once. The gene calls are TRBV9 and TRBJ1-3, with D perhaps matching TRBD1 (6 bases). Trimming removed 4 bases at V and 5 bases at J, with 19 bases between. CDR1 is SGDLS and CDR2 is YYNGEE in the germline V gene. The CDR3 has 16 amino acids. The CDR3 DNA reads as TGTGCCAGCAGCACACGCGGGGGTACAGGGAGAAACACCATATATTTT. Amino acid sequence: CASSTRGGTGRNTIYF. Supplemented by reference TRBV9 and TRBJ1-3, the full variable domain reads DSGVTQTPKHLITATGQRVTLRCSPRSGDLSVYWYQQSLDQGLQFLIQYYNGEERAKGNILERFSAQQFPDLHSELNLSSLELGDSALYFCASSTRGGTGRNTIYFGEGSWLTVV.

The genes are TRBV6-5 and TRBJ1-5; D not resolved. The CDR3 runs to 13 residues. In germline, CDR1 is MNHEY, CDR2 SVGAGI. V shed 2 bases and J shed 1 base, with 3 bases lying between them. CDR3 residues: CASSYGSNQPQHF. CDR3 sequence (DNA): TGTGCCAGCAGTTACGGGAGCAATCAGCCCCAGCATTTT.

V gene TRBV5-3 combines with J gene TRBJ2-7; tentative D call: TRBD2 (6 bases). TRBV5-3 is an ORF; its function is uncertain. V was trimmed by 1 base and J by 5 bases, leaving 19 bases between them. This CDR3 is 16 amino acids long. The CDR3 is CARSLTSLLAGDEQYF. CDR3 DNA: TGTGCCAGAAGCTTGACCTCTTTACTAGCCGGGGACGAGCAGTACTTC.

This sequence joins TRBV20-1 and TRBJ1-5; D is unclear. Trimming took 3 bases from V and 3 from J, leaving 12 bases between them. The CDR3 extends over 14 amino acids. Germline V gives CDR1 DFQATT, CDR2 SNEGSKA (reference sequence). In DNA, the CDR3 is TGCAGTGCTAGTCGCAGTCTGAACAATCAGCCCCAGCATTTT. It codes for CSASRSLNNQPQHF.

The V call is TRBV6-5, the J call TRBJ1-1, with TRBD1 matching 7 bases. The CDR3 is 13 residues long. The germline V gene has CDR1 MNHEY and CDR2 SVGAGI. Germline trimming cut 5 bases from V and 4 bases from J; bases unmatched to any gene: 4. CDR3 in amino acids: CASSQGGSTEAFF. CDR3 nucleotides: TGTGCCAGCAGTCAGGGGGGGAGCACTGAAGCTTTCTTT.

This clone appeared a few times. CDR3 region: CANPSLIGGEVAFF. DNA of the CDR3: TGTGCCAACCCGTCTCTGATTGGAGGGGAAGTAGCTTTCTTT. The J gene is TRBJ1-1, the V gene TRBV2, with a possible D match to TRBD1 (5 bases). Germline CDR1 SNHLY, CDR2 FYNNEI. The CDR3 contains 14 residues. Trimming took 10 bases from V and 10 from J, leaving 25 bases between them.